This T cell receptor (beta chain) was captured in a study of shared clonotypes between healthy human individuals (dated by TCRdb to about 2020). Broadly, across the study: The cohort comprised a couple of women and a few men aged 18 to 49 years. For each donor, CD4 naive and CD4 memory were each run on three plates, CD8 naive on two plates, and CD8 memory on one plate. The study deeply sequenced blood TCR repertoires of five healthy adults to estimate repertoire size and the extent of clonotype sharing between individuals. Libraries were prepared and TCR repertoires were sequenced by different laboratories using diverse techniques, in order to increase sequencing depth and limit assay-specific biases. Each donor's leukapheresis produced roughly between roughly 0.85 and 10 billion PBMCs. Findings and caveats that apply to the study as a whole: Compared with non-shared clonotypes, the clonotypes found in all four sorted-subset donors had higher generation probabilities. Pairwise subsampling led to the expectation that sequencing depth would affect the degree of clonotype sharing among donors. Only blood was sampled, and tissue TCR repertoires likely differ from those in blood. Rarefaction of sorted-subset datasets indicated incomplete sequencing despite the large sequencing depth. Because the study included a small number of donors, the genetic and exposure-history diversity represented was limited. Estimated clonotype richness was generally larger for naive than for memory subsets. Across a handful of donors, approximately 4.9% of naive CD4, approximately 4% of naive CD8, about 2.3% of memory CD4, and under 0.45% of memory CD8 clonotypes were shared.

The donors were healthy, HIV-negative adults with no recently reported acute infections or vaccinations. Every donor was a Caucasian adult residing in Nashville, Tennessee, USA. CD4+ T cells were enriched through magnetic negative selection, after which naive cells were positively selected on CD45RA and the remaining negative fraction served as the memory subset. Blood was collected by leukapheresis, and PBMCs were isolated by Ficoll-Histopaque density gradient centrifugation and then cryopreserved in liquid nitrogen vapor phase. Analytical flow cytometry was used to check the purity and quantity of each magnetically sorted T cell population. Each sorted fraction had its genomic DNA isolated and then quantified by UV absorbance on a Nanodrop 2000c. Here V drops 2 bases and J drops 6 bases, and the junction holds 8 bases not matched to any gene. The CDR3 starts with the cysteine, ends with the phenylalanine, and has 15 residues. Only the CDR3 part of the read is kept: 45 bases, read in frame from the first base. The germline V gene (reference sequence) specifies MNHEY as CDR1 and SMNVEV as CDR2.

As to this clone: It lacks a known antigen. No quality values exist for individual bases; no much larger clone is one base distant.

Using the deep immunoSEQ assay, multiplex PCR amplified TCR CDR3 regions from genomic DNA. Extracted genomic DNA from each cell subset was spread evenly across all wells of several immunoSEQ 96-well plates, with each plate serving as a replicate. Each replicate PCR for sorted subsets received about 220 ng genomic DNA, equal to around 32,000 T cell genomes. Purified libraries were measured with a Qubit 3.0 fluorometer, size-checked on a Bioanalyzer 2100, and measured again with the KAPA Library Quantification kit. A separate single-read 150-cycle Illumina NextSeq 550 flow cell was used to sequence each immunoSEQ 96-well plate. Concerning the study's data processing: Because the immunoSEQ output included only junctional sequences and no quality scores, the filtering could not be the same as the filtering used for full-length reads. Sequences were annotated with PyIR, a Python wrapper for IgBLAST v1.9, and V/J genes and CDR3 were assigned using IMGT germline references. Reads were removed for weak V/J assignments (E-value above 1e-6), missing CDR3, stop codons, out-of-frame junctions, or ambiguous translated residues. V3J clonotypes were defined as sequences sharing an identical inferred V gene, J gene, and CDR3 amino acid sequence. Percentage overlap between repertoires was calculated by dividing the number of shared unique clonotypes by the size of the smaller repertoire. Repertoire richness was assessed with RTK rarefaction, the Chao1 estimator, and Recon v2.1 estimates of unobserved clonotypes. OLGA was used to compute generation probabilities for all TCRbeta clonotypes that the gDNA method yielded from a handful of donors. Here the immuneACCESS table is served through TCRdb, limited to in-frame sequences with V and J called. Missing clones are a known gap in these copies; in checked studies unresolved V genes cover under half, and the rest lacks a known reason. V, J and clone size are those of that table, while D and trimming were read from the DNA. This sample gives about 1.4 million clones in total; roughly 95% of them show up just once. Jointly, the top ten make up about 1% of the sample.

The chain joins TRBV27 to TRBJ2-3, and 7 bases in between align with TRBD1. The source is a man younger than 40 in good health. Material for sequencing was naive CD4+ T cells sorted from blood. The intended sense of this specimen's cell subset or site label: CD45RA+ positively selected. The nucleotide sequence is given as TGTGCCAGCAGTTTAGAGGGACAGCCCTGGGATACGCAGTATTTT. Its protein reads: CASSLEGQPWDTQYF.